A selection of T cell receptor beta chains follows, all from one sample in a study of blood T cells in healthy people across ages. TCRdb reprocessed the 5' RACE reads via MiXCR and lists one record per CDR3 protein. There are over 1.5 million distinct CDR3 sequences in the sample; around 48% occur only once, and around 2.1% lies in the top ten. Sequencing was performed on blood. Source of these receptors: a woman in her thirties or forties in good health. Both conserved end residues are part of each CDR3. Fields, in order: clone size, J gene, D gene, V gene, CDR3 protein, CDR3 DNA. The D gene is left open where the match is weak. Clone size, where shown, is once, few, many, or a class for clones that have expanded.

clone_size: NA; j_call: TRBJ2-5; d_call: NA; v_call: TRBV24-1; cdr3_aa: CATSDPSEVQYF; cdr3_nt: TGTGCCACCAGTGATCCCTCCGAGGTACAGTACTTC
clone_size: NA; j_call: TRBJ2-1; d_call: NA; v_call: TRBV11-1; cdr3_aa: CASSLPSSEQFF; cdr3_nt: TGTGCCAGCAGCTTGCCTAGTTCTGAGCAGTTCTTC
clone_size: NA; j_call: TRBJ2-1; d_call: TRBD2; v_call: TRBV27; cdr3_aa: CASSPQLLAEDYNEQFF; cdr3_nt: TGTGCCAGCAGTCCTCAGCTTCTAGCGGAGGATTACAATGAGCAGTTCTTC
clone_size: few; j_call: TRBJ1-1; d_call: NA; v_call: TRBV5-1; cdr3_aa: CASSFRDMNTEAFF; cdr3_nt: TGCGCCAGCAGCTTTCGGGATATGAACACTGAAGCTTTCTTT
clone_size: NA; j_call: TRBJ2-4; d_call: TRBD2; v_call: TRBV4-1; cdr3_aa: CASSQYSGRENIQYF; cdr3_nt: TGCGCCAGCAGCCAATATAGCGGGAGAGAAAACATTCAGTACTTC
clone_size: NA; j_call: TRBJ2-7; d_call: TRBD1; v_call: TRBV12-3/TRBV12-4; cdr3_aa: CASSFEATGGTYEQYF; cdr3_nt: TGTGCCAGCAGTTTTGAGGCAACAGGGGGGACCTACGAGCAGTACTTC
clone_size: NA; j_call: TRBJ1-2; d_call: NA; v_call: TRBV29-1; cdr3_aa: CSVENSGGMRGYTF; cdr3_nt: TGCAGCGTTGAGAATTCTGGGGGCATGAGGGGCTACACCTTC
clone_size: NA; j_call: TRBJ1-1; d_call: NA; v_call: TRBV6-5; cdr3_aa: CASSYRVPTEAFF; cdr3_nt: TGTGCCAGCAGTTACAGGGTACCCACTGAAGCTTTCTTT
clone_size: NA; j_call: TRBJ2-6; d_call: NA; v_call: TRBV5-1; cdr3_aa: CASSSDVGKNSPYSGANVLTF; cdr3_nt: TGCGCCAGCAGCTCGGATGTGGGCAAAAATTCCCCATACTCTGGGGCCAACGTCCTGACTTTC
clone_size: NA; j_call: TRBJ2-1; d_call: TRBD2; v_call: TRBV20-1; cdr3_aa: CSARAYSGGVDRNEQFF; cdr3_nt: TGCAGTGCTAGAGCGTATAGCGGGGGGGTTGATAGGAATGAGCAGTTCTTC
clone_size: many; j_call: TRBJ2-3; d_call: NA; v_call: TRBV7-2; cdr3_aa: CASSHRRGGTDTQYF; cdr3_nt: TGTGCCAGCAGCCATCGAAGGGGGGGGACAGATACGCAGTATTTT
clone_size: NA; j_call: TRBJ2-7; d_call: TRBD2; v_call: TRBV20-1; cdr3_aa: CSAPGLAGTNNEQYF; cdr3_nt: TGCAGTGCACCGGGACTAGCGGGGACGAACAATGAGCAGTACTTC
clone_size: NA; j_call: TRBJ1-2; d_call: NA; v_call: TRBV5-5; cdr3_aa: CASSLEVPNYGYTF; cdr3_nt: TGTGCCAGCAGCTTGGAGGTACCGAACTATGGCTACACCTTC
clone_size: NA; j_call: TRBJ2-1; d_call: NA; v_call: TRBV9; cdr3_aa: CASSVARPDLSNNEQFF; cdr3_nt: TGTGCCAGCAGCGTAGCCCGGCCAGACCTCTCCAACAATGAGCAGTTCTTC
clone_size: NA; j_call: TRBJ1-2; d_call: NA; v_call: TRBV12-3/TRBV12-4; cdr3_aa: CASRKHTDYGYTF; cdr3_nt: TGTGCCAGCAGAAAGCACACCGACTATGGCTACACCTTC
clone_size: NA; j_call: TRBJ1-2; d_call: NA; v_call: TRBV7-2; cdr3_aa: CASSVEIANYGYTF; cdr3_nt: TGTGCCAGCAGCGTCGAGATAGCTAACTATGGCTACACCTTC